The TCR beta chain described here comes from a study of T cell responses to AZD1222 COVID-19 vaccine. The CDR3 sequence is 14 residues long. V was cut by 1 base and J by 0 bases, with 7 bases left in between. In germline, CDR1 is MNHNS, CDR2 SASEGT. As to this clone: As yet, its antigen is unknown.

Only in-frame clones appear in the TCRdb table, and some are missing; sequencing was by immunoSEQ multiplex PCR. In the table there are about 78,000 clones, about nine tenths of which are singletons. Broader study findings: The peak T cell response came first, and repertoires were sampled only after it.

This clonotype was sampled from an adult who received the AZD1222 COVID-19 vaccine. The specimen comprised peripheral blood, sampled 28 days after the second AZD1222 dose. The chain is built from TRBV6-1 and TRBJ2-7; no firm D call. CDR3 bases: TGTGCCAGCAGTGAAGGACCCAGCTCCTACGAGCAGTACTTC. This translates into CASSEGPSSYEQYF.